This entry describes one TCR beta chain. The data originate from a study of technical replicates of blood from a handful of donors. V was trimmed by 8 bases and J by 2 bases, leaving 7 bases between them. The CDR3 is made up of 12 amino acids. The germline V gene has CDR1 MGHRA and CDR2 YSYEKL. Using immunoSEQ multiplex PCR, the repertoire was profiled, and TCRdb retains in-frame clones only, with some absent. The sample lists about 83,000 clones, roughly 94% seen once, with 0.2% to 0.25% in the top ten. The genes are TRBV4-1 and TRBJ2-1; D unclear. The TCR originated in a human donor in good health. Specimen: T cells isolated from PBMCs. Written as DNA, the CDR3 is TGCGCCAGCGCTGAGGCCTACAATGAGCAGTTCTTC. Protein sequence: CASAEAYNEQFF.